This T cell receptor beta chain was obtained from a study of early stage breast cancer tumors. The assay was immunoSEQ multiplex PCR, and TCRdb's table has in-frame clones only and misses some. The sample includes more than 55,000 clones, over 60% of them seen just once. A note on this clone: Antigen specificity is unknown.

The J segment lost 6 bases and the V segment lost 1 base, leaving 5 bases of the junction unmatched. The CDR3 contains 14 residues. Germline V gene lookup returns CDR1 GTSNPN and CDR2 SVGIG (reference sequence). General study findings and limits: Commonly generated sequences made up most enriched TCRB sequences shared between patients.

The sequence derives from a person aged 25 to 39 with breast cancer. The sequenced sample was blood. The chain couples TRBV30 to TRBJ1-2, with 10 bases lining up with TRBD1. The CDR3 loop reads CAWSAGQGTHGYTF. The CDR3 DNA follows: TGTGCCTGGAGTGCGGGACAGGGGACCCATGGCTACACCTTC.